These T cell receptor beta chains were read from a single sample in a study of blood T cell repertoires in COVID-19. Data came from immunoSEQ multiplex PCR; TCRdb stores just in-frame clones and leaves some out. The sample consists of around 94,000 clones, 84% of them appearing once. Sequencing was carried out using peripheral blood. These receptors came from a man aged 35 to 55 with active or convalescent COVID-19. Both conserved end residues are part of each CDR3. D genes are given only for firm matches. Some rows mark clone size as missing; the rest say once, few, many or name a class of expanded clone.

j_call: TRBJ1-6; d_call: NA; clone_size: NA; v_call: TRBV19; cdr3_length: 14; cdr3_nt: TGTGCCAGTATGAATAGGGGCTATAATTCACCCCTCCACTTT; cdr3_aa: CASMNRGYNSPLHF
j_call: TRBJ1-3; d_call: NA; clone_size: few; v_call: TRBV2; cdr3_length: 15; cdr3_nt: TGTGCCAGCAGGGCCCCTGCAGGGGTTGGAAACACCATATATTTT; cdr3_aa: CASRAPAGVGNTIYF
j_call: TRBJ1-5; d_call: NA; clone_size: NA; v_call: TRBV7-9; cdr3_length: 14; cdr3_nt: TGTGCCAGCAGCCCCCCGGACATTTCCCAGCCCCAGCATTTT; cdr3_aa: CASSPPDISQPQHF
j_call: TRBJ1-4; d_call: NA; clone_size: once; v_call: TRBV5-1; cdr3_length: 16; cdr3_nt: TGCGCCAGCAGCCCGGGGACATCAACAACTAATGAAAAACTGTTTTTT; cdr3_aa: CASSPGTSTTNEKLFF
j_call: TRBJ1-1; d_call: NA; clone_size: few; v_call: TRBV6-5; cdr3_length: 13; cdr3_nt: TGTGCCAGCAGGGGGGGAATGAACACTGAAGCTTTCTTT; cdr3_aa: CASRGGMNTEAFF
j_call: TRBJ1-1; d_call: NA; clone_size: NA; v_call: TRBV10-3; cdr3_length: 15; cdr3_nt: TGTGCCATCAGTGAGGGGGGCAGATACGACACTGAAGCTTTCTTT; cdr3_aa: CAISEGGRYDTEAFF
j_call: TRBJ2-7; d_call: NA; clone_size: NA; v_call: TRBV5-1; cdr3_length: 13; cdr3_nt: TGCGCCAGCAGCCCCCATAGCTCCTACGAGCAGTACTTC; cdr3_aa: CASSPHSSYEQYF
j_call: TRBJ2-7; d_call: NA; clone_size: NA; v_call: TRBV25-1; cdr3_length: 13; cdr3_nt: TGTGCCAGCAGTGACCGGGTCTTCTACGAGCAGTACTTC; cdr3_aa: CASSDRVFYEQYF
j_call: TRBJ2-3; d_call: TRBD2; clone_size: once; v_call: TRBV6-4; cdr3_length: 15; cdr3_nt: TGTGCCAGCAGTGCTAGCGGGGGGGCAGCAGATACGCAGTATTTT; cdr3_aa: CASSASGGAADTQYF
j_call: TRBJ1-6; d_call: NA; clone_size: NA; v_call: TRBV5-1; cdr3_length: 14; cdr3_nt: TGCGCCAGCAGCGCCGGAGCAGATAATTCACCCCTCCACTTT; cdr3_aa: CASSAGADNSPLHF
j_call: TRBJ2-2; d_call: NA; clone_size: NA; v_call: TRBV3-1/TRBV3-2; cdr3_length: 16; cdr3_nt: TGTGCCAGCAGCCCCCCCGCAGGAAAGAACACCGGGGAGCTGTTTTTT; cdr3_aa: CASSPPAGKNTGELFF
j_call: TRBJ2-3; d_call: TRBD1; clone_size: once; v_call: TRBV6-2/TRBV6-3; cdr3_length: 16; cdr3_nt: TGTGCCAGCAGTTACTCTGGGACAGGCAGCACAGATACGCAGTATTTT; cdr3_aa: CASSYSGTGSTDTQYF